Included here is one T cell receptor beta chain sequence, with context. What it binds is unknown. Given the absence of the conserved phenylalanine or tryptophan at the CDR3 end, a read error is likely. Because the CDR3's place on the DNA is in doubt, the DNA is left out and the CDR3 is given as listed by TCRdb. The data belong to a study of CD8+CD57+ T cells in acquired aplastic anemia. Genomic DNA, the template, was used for profiling of the TCR beta VDJ and CDR3. TCRdb called the reads again in MiXCR, with one record for every CDR3 protein. The repertoire holds some 160,000 distinct CDR3 sequences, more than 45% seen once, with about 2.9% in the top ten. Flow cytometry had shown expanded CD8+CD57+ cells in the patients chosen for sequencing. Every patient had severe acquired aplastic anemia. Study-wide findings and caveats: Found in both controls and patients were some 31 CD8+ CDR3 sequences.

The CDR3 region is 8 residues in length, termini included. Germline CDR1 and CDR2: LNHNV and YYDKDF (reference sequence). The sequenced material came from sorted CD4+, CD8+, or CD8+CD57+ T cells (not recorded which) from PBMCs. This rearrangement joins TRBV15 to TRBJ2-7. This sequence originates from a human donor with aplastic anemia. The CDR3 sequence is CATSRDNR.